This T cell receptor (beta chain) was retrieved from a study of T cell responses to AZD1222 COVID-19 vaccine. Notes on the study in general: Donors were mostly white British, more females; clonal diversity possibly underestimated. Samples come after the peak T cell response, not at day 14.

Produced via immunoSEQ multiplex PCR; TCRdb's table is partial and in-frame only. The profile shows about 110,000 clones, about 90% of them singletons. As to this clone: The antigen remains undetermined.

With 5 bases removed from V and 3 bases from J, the gap between germline ends came to 13 bases. Germline V gene lookup returns CDR1 MNHEY and CDR2 SVGEGT. CDR3 size: 14 residues. The chain uses TRBV6-2 or TRBV6-3 and TRBJ2-5; possibly TRBD2 for D (5 bases). The sample here was peripheral blood, taken on day 0 of AZD1222 vaccination. This clonotype was obtained from an adult in good health. The CDR3 here is CASSKSGVKETQYF. The CDR3 DNA reads as TGTGCCAGCAGTAAATCCGGGGTAAAAGAGACCCAGTACTTC.